This TCR beta chain was documented in a study of cytomegalovirus exposure and HLA in healthy donors. General study findings and limits: Despite most TCR sequences being rare, some public TCRs occurred in many donors.

Healthy individuals who donated bone marrow served as the donors. At sampling all donors were nominally healthy, likely with unrecorded immune exposures. In germline, CDR1 is SGHRS, CDR2 YFSETQ. The CDR3 consists of 10 residues. Trimming stripped 8 bases from V and 5 bases from J, with 5 bases between. A multiplex PCR was run with 60 Vbeta primers and 13 Jbeta primers. Here immunoSEQ multiplex PCR was the method, and the copy in TCRdb shows in-frame clones only, minus some. The sample holds approximately 90,000 clones, around 8% seen once. Turning to this clone: What it binds is not known.

The sample was PBMCs. V usage is TRBV5-1 and J usage is TRBJ2-1; no clear D gene. The receptor comes from a man between 50 and 59 years old in good health and CMV-seronegative. CDR3 nucleotide sequence: TGCGCCAGTTCTAACAATGAGCAGTTCTTC. It specifies CASSNNEQFF.